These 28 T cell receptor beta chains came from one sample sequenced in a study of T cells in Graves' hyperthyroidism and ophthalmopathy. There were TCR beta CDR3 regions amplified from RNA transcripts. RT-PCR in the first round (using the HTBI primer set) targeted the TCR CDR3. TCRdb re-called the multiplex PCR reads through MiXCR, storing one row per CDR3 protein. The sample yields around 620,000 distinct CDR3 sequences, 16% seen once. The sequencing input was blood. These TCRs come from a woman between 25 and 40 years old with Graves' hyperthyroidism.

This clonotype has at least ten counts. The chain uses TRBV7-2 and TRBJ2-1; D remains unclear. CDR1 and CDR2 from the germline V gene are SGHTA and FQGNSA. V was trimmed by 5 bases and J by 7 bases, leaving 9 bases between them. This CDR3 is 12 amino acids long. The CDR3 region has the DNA TGTGCCAGCAGCCCCCCCAGGAATGAGCAGTTCTTC. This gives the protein CASSPPRNEQFF.

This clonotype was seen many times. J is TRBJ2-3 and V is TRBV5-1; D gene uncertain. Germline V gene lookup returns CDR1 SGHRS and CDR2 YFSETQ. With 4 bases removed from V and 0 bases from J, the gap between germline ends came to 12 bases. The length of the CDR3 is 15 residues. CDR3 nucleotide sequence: TGCGCCAGCAGCCCCCGAGCCCTAAGCACAGATACGCAGTATTTT. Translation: CASSPRALSTDTQYF.

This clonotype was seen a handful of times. The CDR3 bases are TGTGCCAGCAGCGCCAGGAGCTGGGAGACCCAGTACTTC. Protein product: CASSARSWETQYF. This chain uses TRBV9 with TRBJ2-5; the D is unclear. The CDR3 totals 13 residues. Trimming pared 3 bases from V and 5 bases from J, leaving 11 bases between. The germline V gene has CDR1 SGDLS and CDR2 YYNGEE.

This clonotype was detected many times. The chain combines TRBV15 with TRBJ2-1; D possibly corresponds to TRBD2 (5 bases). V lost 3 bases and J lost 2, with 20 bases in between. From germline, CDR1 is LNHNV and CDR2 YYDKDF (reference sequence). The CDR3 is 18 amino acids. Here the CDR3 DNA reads TGTGCCACCAGCAGGGTTCCCGACTACCCTAGAACCTACAATGAGCAGTTCTTC. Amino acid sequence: CATSRVPDYPRTYNEQFF.

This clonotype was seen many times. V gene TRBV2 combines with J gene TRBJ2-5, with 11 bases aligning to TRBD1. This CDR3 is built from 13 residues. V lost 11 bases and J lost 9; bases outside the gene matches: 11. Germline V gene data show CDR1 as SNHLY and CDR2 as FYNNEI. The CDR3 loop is CAAVPDRGRSQYF. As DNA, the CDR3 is TGTGCCGCCGTCCCGGACAGGGGGCGGTCCCAGTACTTC.

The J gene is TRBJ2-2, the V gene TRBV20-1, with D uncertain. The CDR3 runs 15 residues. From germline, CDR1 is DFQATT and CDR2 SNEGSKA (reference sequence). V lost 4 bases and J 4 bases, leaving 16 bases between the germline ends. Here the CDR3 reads CSAMGGVKGTGELFF. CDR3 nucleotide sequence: TGCAGTGCTATGGGTGGGGTAAAGGGCACCGGGGAGCTGTTTTTT.

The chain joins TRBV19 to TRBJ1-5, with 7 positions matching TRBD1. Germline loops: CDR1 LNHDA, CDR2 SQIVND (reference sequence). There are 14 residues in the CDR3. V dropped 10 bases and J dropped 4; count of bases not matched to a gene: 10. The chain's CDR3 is CANAGTETNQPQHF. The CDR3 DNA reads TGTGCCAATGCCGGGACAGAGACGAATCAGCCCCAGCATTTT.

The CDR3 region is CASTTLAGWADTQYF. DNA for the CDR3: TGCGCCAGCACCACACTAGCGGGATGGGCAGATACGCAGTATTTT. J is TRBJ2-3 and V is TRBV5-1; the match to TRBD2 covers 10 bases. The germline V gene encodes CDR1 SGHRS and CDR2 YFSETQ. The CDR3 contains 15 residues. The V and J ends lost 6 bases and 4 bases, in that order; junction bases with no gene match: 8.

The CDR3 region is CASSFYPGETDTQYF. The DNA for the CDR3 is TGTGCCAGCAGCTTTTATCCGGGAGAGACAGATACGCAGTATTTT. The chain employs TRBV7-9 and TRBJ2-3, with D possibly being TRBD2 (6 bases). Germline V gene data show CDR1 as SEHNR and CDR2 as FQNEAQ (reference sequence). The V gene lost 3 bases and the J gene lost 3 bases, with 13 bases spanning the gap. The CDR3 has 15 amino acids.

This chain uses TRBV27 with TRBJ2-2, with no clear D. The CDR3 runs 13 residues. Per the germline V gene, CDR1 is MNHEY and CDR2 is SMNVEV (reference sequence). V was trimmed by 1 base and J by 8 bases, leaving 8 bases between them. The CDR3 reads CASSLYGIGELFF. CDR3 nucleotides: TGTGCCAGCAGTTTATATGGGATAGGGGAGCTGTTTTTT.

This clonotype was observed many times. CDR3 sequence (DNA): TGTGCCAGCACCAGAACCGGACAGTTGGCTTTCTTT. Translated: CASTRTGQLAFF. This sequence joins TRBV7-2 and TRBJ1-1; D perhaps matches TRBD1 (6 bases). Germline CDR1 is SGHTA and CDR2 is FQGNSA. The V end was cut by 7 bases, the J end by 11 bases, with 17 bases between. The CDR3 runs 12 residues.

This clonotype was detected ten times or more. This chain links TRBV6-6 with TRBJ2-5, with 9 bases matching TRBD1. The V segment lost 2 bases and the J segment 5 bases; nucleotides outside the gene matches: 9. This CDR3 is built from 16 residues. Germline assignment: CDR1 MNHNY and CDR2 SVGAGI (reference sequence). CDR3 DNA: TGTGCCAGCAGTTACGCCCCGGGACAGGGTGGGGAGACCCAGTACTTC. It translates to CASSYAPGQGGETQYF.

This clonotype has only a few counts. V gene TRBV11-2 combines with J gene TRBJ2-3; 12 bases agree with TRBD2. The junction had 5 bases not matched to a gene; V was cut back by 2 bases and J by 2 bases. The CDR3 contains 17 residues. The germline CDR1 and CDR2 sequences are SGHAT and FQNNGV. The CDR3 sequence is CASSLLGLAGYTDTQYF. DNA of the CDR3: TGTGCCAGCAGCTTACTTGGACTAGCGGGATACACAGATACGCAGTATTTT. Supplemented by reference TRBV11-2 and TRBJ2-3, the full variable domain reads EAGVAQSPRYKIIEKRQSVAFWCNPISGHATLYWYQQILGQGPKLLIQFQNNGVVDDSQLPKDRFSAERLKGVDSTLKIQPAKLEDSAVYLCASSLLGLAGYTDTQYFGPGTRLTVL.

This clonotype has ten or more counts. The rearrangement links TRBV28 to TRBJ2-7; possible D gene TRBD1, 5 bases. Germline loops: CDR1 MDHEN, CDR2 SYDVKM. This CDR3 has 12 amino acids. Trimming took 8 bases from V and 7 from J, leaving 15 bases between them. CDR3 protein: CASARQPGEQYF. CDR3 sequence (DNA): TGTGCCAGCGCTAGACAGCCGGGTGAGCAGTACTTC. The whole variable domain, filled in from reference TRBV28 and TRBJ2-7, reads DVKVTQSSRYLVKRTGEKVFLECVQDMDHENMFWYRQDPGLGLRLIYFSYDVKMKEKGDIPEGYSVSREKKERFSLILESASTNQTSMYLCASARQPGEQYFGPGTRLTVT.

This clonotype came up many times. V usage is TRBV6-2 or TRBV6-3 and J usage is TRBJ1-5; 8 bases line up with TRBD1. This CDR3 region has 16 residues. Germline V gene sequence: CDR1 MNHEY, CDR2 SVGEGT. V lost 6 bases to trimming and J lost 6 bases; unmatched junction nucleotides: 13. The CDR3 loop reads CASSPHDRGQSQPQHF. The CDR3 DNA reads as TGTGCCAGCAGCCCACACGACAGGGGTCAAAGTCAGCCCCAGCATTTT.

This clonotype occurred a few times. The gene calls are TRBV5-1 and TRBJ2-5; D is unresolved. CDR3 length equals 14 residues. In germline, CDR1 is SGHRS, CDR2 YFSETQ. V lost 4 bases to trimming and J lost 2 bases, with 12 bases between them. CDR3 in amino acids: CASSHLGPQETQYF. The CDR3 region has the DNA TGCGCCAGCAGCCACCTGGGCCCACAAGAGACCCAGTACTTC.

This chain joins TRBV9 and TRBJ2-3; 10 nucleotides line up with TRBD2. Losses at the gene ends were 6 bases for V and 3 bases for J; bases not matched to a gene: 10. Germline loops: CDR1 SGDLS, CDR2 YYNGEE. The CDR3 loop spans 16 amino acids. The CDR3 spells CASTVRASGRTDTQYF. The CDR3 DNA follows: TGTGCCAGCACCGTTCGAGCTAGCGGGAGAACAGATACGCAGTATTTT.

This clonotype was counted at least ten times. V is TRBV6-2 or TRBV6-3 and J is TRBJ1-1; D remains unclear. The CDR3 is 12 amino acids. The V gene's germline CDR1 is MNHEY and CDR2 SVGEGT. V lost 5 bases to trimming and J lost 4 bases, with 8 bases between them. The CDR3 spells CASSRVSTEAFF. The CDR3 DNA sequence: TGTGCCAGCAGTAGGGTGAGCACTGAAGCTTTCTTT.

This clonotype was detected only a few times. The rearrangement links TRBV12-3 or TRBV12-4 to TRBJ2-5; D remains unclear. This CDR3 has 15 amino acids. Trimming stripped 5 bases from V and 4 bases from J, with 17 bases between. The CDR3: CASSPRSIRIETQYF. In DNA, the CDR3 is TGTGCCAGCAGTCCCCGGAGTATACGAATAGAGACCCAGTACTTC.

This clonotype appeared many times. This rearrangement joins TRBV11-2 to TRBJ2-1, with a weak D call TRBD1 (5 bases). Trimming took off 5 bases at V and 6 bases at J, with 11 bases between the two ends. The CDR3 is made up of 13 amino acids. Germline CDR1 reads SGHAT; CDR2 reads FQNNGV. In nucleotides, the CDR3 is TGTGCCAGCAGCATAGGGGTCAGCAATGAGCAGTTCTTC. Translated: CASSIGVSNEQFF.

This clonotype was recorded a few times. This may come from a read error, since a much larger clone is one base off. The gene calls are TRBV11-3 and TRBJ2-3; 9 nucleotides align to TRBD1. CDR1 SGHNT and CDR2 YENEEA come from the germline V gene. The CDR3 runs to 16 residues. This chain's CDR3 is CASSLVPGQGTVTQYF. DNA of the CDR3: TGTGCCAGCAGCTTAGTGCCGGGACAGGGCACAGTTACGCAGTATTTT. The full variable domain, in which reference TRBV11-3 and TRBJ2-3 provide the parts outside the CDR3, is EAGVVQSPRYKIIEKKQPVAFWCNPISGHNTLYWYLQNLGQGPELLIRYENEEAVDDSQLPKDRFSAERLKGVDSTLKIQPAELGDSAVYLCASSLVPGQGTVTQYFGPGTRLTVL.

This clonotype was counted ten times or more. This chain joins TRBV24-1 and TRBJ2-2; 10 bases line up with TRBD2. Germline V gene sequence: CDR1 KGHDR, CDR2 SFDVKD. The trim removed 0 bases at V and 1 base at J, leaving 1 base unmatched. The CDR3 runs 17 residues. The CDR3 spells CATSDLRTSGNTGELFF. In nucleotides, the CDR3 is TGTGCCACCAGTGATTTGCGGACTAGCGGGAACACCGGGGAGCTGTTTTTT.

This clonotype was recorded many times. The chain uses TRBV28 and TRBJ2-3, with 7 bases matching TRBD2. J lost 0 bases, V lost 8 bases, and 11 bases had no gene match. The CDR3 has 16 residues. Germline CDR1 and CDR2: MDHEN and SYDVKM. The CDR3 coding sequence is TGTGCCAGCCTCCTATTCGGGCGGGGGAGCACAGATACGCAGTATTTT. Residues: CASLLFGRGSTDTQYF.

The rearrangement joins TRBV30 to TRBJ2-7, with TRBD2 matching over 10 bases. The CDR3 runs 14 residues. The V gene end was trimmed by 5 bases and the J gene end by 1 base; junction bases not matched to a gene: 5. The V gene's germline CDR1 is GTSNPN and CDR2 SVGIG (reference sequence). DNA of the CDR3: TGTGCCTGGGGACTAGCGGATATATCCTACGAGCAGTACTTC. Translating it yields CAWGLADISYEQYF.

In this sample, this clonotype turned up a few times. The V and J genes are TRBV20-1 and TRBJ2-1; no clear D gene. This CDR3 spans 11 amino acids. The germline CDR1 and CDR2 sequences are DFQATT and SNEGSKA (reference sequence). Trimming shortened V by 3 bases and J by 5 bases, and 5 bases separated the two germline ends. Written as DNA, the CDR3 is TGCAGTGCTAGGACCCACAATGAGCAGTTCTTC. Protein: CSARTHNEQFF.

CDR3 amino acids: CATTLNVGANTEAFF. The DNA for the CDR3 is TGTGCCACCACCCTCAATGTAGGAGCCAACACTGAAGCTTTCTTT. The V call is TRBV10-3, the J call TRBJ1-1; D is ambiguous. Per the germline V gene, CDR1 is ENHRY and CDR2 is SYGVKD. Trimming left V 10 bases short and J 2 bases short, with 20 bases between. This CDR3 has 15 amino acids.

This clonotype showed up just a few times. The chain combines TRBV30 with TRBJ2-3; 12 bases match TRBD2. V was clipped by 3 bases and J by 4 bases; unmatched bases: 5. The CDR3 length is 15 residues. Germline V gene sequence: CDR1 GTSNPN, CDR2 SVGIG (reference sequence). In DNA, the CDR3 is TGTGCCTGGAGAATGACTAGCGGGAGCCCAGATACGCAGTATTTT. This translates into CAWRMTSGSPDTQYF.

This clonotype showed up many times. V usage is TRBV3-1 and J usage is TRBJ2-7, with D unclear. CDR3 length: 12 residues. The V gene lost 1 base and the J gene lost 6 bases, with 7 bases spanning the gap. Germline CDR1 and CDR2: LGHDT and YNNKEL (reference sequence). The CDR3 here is CASSQGLGEQYF. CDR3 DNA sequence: TGTGCCAGCAGCCAAGGGCTTGGCGAGCAGTACTTC.